Presented here are 12 T cell receptor beta chains from one specimen sequenced in a study of OX40 agonist ivuxolimab in advanced cancers. Assay: immunoSEQ multiplex PCR; the TCRdb copy retains only in-frame clones and omits some. The table lists about 77,000 clones, just under 95% of them singletons. Sequences were derived from CD4+ or CD8+ T cells sorted from blood, sampled in a trial of the OX40 agonist ivuxolimab. These TCRs come from an adult with an advanced solid tumor such as melanoma, head and neck, liver or kidney cancer.

This chain connects TRBV5-1 to TRBJ2-6; no reliable D call. The length of the CDR3 is 16 residues. Germline V gene data show CDR1 as SGHRS and CDR2 as YFSETQ. Between the trimmed V and J ends, which lost 4 bases and 2 bases, there was a span of 13 bases. CDR3: CASSPLTSAGANVLTF. The DNA for the CDR3 is TGCGCCAGCAGCCCACTTACATCGGCTGGGGCCAACGTCCTGACTTTC.

The chain links TRBV4-1 to TRBJ2-1; the match to TRBD2 covers 12 bases. After removal of 6 bases from V and 4 bases from J, the junction contained 10 bases not matched to a gene. The CDR3 length is 17 residues. Germline V gene sequence: CDR1 MGHRA, CDR2 YSYEKL. CDR3 DNA sequence: TGCGCCAGCAGTCTGACTAGCGGGGGCCAAATTTACAATGAGCAGTTCTTC. Amino acids: CASSLTSGGQIYNEQFF.

V gene TRBV5-1 combines with J gene TRBJ1-1; 7 bases align to TRBD1. Germline CDR1 SGHRS, CDR2 YFSETQ. CDR3 length equals 14 residues. Trimming took 4 bases from V and 3 from J; bases not matched to a gene: 6. CDR3 sequence: CASSELTGDTEAFF. The DNA for the CDR3 is TGCGCCAGCAGCGAGCTAACAGGGGACACTGAAGCTTTCTTT.

The chain links TRBV27 to TRBJ2-3; 12 nucleotides align to TRBD2. Per the germline V gene, CDR1 is MNHEY and CDR2 is SMNVEV (reference sequence). The CDR3 loop spans 21 amino acids. The ends lost 8 bases at V and 3 bases at J; junction bases unmatched: 24. CDR3 in amino acids: CASRPRPSLTSGSPGTDTQYF. The CDR3 DNA follows: TGTGCCAGCCGACCGCGTCCTTCTTTGACTAGCGGGAGCCCCGGGACAGATACGCAGTATTTT.

The rearrangement uses TRBV7-9 and TRBJ1-6; 8 nucleotides align to TRBD1. The CDR3 length is 15 residues. Germline assignment: CDR1 SEHNR and CDR2 FQNEAQ (reference sequence). V gave up 2 bases and J gave up 5 bases; unmatched junction bases: 2. For the CDR3, the DNA is TGTGCCAGCAGCTTAAGGGGACAGGATAATTCACCCCTCCACTTT. Encoded protein: CASSLRGQDNSPLHF.

The gene calls are TRBV28 and TRBJ2-7; D gene ambiguous. The CDR3 is 14 amino acids. Germline V gives CDR1 MDHEN, CDR2 SYDVKM. V lost 3 bases to trimming and J lost 2 bases, with 11 bases between them. CDR3 sequence reads: CASSFALRTYEQYF. The CDR3 coding sequence is TGTGCCAGCAGTTTCGCCCTTAGGACCTACGAGCAGTACTTC.

The chain carries TRBV7-3 and TRBJ2-2; 7 nucleotides align to TRBD2. Germline loops: CDR1 SGHTA, CDR2 FQGTGA. V lost 5 bases, J lost 7 bases, and 10 bases stayed unmatched. This CDR3 is 15 amino acids long. The CDR3 DNA follows: TGTGCCAGCAGCGCATTAGCGGGCGGGGTCGGGGAGCTGTTTTTT. Residues: CASSALAGGVGELFF. Full variable domain (rest looked up from reference TRBV7-3 and TRBJ2-2): GAGVSQTPSNKVTEKGKYVELRCDPISGHTALYWYRQSLGQGPEFLIYFQGTGAADDSGLPNDRFFAVRPEGSVSTLKIQRTERGDSAVYLCASSALAGGVGELFFGEGSRLTVL.

This chain links TRBV7-9 with TRBJ1-4; D is possibly TRBD1 (5 bases). CDR1 is SEHNR and CDR2 is FQNEAQ in the germline V gene (reference sequence). This CDR3 is built from 15 residues. V shed 5 bases and J shed 0 bases, with 10 bases lying between them. The CDR3 DNA is TGTGCCAGCAGCGCGACCAGGGCAACTAATGAAAAACTGTTTTTT. The encoded protein is CASSATRATNEKLFF.

The V and J genes are TRBV28 and TRBJ1-1; D remains ambiguous. V was trimmed by 8 bases and J by 0 bases, leaving 16 bases between them. The CDR3 is 15 residues long. In germline, CDR1 is MDHEN, CDR2 SYDVKM. The chain's CDR3 is CASGDTGILNTEAFF. CDR3 sequence (DNA): TGTGCCAGCGGAGATACCGGGATCTTGAACACTGAAGCTTTCTTT. The full variable domain, with the rest looked up from reference TRBV28 and TRBJ1-1, is DVKVTQSSRYLVKRTGEKVFLECVQDMDHENMFWYRQDPGLGLRLIYFSYDVKMKEKGDIPEGYSVSREKKERFSLILESASTNQTSMYLCASGDTGILNTEAFFGQGTRLTVV.

This clone has a single count. The chain links TRBV7-2 to TRBJ2-7; D is undetermined. Germline loops: CDR1 SGHTA, CDR2 FQGNSA. The V end was cut by 5 bases, the J end by 2 bases, with 7 bases between. The CDR3 sequence is 12 residues long. The CDR3: CASSQGAYEQYF. Written as DNA, the CDR3 is TGTGCCAGCAGCCAAGGAGCCTACGAGCAGTACTTC.

This chain joins TRBV2 and TRBJ2-4; 12 bases agree with TRBD2. The CDR3 is 15 amino acids. Germline-derived CDR1 and CDR2 are SNHLY and FYNNEI. Germline trimming cut 9 bases from V and 9 bases from J; bases unmatched to any gene: 12. The CDR3 loop reads CASTRASGGAGIQYF. CDR3 DNA sequence: TGTGCCAGTACTCGAGCTAGCGGGGGGGCCGGCATTCAGTACTTC. The full variable domain, in which reference TRBV2 and TRBJ2-4 provide the parts outside the CDR3, is EPEVTQTPSHQVTQMGQEVILRCVPISNHLYFYWYRQILGQKVEFLVSFYNNEISEKSEIFDDQFSVERPDGSNFTLKIRSTKLEDSAMYFCASTRASGGAGIQYFGAGTRLSVL.

The V and J genes are TRBV5-1 and TRBJ2-2, with 9 bases that match TRBD2. Per the germline V gene, CDR1 is SGHRS and CDR2 is YFSETQ. The CDR3 runs to 16 residues. V shed 0 bases, J shed 4 bases, and the junction held 4 bases outside the gene matches. The CDR3 sequence is CASSLGPAGGTGELFF. In DNA form, the CDR3 reads TGCGCCAGCAGCTTGGGTCCAGCGGGAGGCACCGGGGAGCTGTTTTTT.